This T cell receptor (beta chain) came from a study of shared clonotypes between healthy human individuals (TCRdb year 2020). As for the study more broadly: The cohort comprised a couple of women and a few men aged 18 to 49 years. Leukapheresis yielded between about 0.9 and 10 billion PBMCs per donor. To increase sequencing depth and limit assay-specific biases, TCR repertoire library preparation and sequencing were carried out by different laboratories using diverse techniques. Blood TCR repertoires of about 5 healthy adults were deeply sequenced to estimate repertoire size and the extent of clonotype sharing between individuals.

The donors were healthy, HIV-negative adults with no recently reported acute infections or vaccinations. Every donor was a Caucasian adult living in Nashville, Tennessee, USA. For unsorted samples, tens of millions of PBMCs were counted, and genomic DNA was extracted using the QIAamp DNA Blood Mini kit. After blood collection by leukapheresis, PBMCs were isolated using Ficoll-Histopaque density gradient centrifugation and then cryopreserved in the vapor phase of liquid nitrogen. TCR CDR3 regions were amplified from genomic DNA by multiplex PCR using the deep immunoSEQ assay. Extracted genomic DNA from each cell subset was distributed evenly across all wells of several immunoSEQ 96-well plates, and each plate was treated as a replicate. For unsorted PBMC, 250 to 350 ng of genomic DNA, equivalent to around 30,000 T cell genomes, went into each replicate PCR. Ten immunoSEQ deep assay plates were used to sequence unsorted PBMC genomic DNA. The purified libraries were quantified using a Qubit 3.0 fluorometer, sized with a Bioanalyzer 2100, and then quantified again using the KAPA Library Quantification kit. Every immunoSEQ 96-well plate was sequenced on a dedicated single-read 150-cycle Illumina NextSeq 550 flow cell. Per the original workflow: Because only junctional sequences without quality scores were contained in the immunoSEQ output, filtering matching that applied to full-length reads could not be performed. To assign V/J genes and CDR3, sequences were annotated against IMGT germline references using PyIR, a Python wrapper for IgBLAST v1.9. Reads were filtered out if the reads had weak V/J assignments (E-value above 1e-6), no CDR3, stop codons, out-of-frame junctions, or ambiguous translated residues. V3J clonotypes were defined as sequences sharing the same inferred V gene, J gene, and CDR3 amino acid sequence. The percentage overlap between two repertoires was calculated by dividing the number of shared unique clonotypes by the size of the smaller repertoire. RTK rarefaction, the Chao1 estimator, and Recon v2.1 estimates of unobserved clonotypes were used to assess repertoire richness. Held by TCRdb, this immuneACCESS table contains in-frame sequences only and omits some clones. Under half of the omission traces to an unresolved V gene where checked; the cause of the rest is unknown. V, J and clone size are those of that table, while D and trimming were read from the DNA. The sample records hundreds of thousands of clones, 70% to 80% of which are singletons. Clones ranked in the top ten supply 10% to 15% of the sample.

Points the paper makes about the study in general: Because the study included only a small number of donors, the genetic and exposure-history diversity represented was limited. Sampling was restricted to blood, and TCR repertoires in tissues likely differ from the TCR repertoires found in blood. Based on pairwise subsampling, the degree of clonotype sharing among donors was expected to be affected by sequencing depth.

With regard to this clone: Its antigen is still unknown. No per-base quality is available; no much larger clone lies one base away.

The sample taken for sequencing was PBMCs. The TCR comes from a middle-aged woman in good health. Some clones in this sample may be carry-over from other donors' samples.

The CDR3 loop reads CASSPLQASGINEQFF. The nucleotides read TGTGCCAGCTCGCCCTTGCAGGCTAGCGGGATCAATGAGCAGTTCTTC. This chain joins TRBV18 to TRBJ2-1; TRBD2 aligns with 9 central bases. Its CDR3 holds 16 amino acids, cysteine through phenylalanine. Solely the CDR3 DNA is kept, with 48 bases framed from the first base. The germline V end is reduced by 6 bases and the J end by 6 bases; junction bases left unmatched: 12. According to the germline V gene, CDR1 reads KGHSH and CDR2 reads LQKENI.